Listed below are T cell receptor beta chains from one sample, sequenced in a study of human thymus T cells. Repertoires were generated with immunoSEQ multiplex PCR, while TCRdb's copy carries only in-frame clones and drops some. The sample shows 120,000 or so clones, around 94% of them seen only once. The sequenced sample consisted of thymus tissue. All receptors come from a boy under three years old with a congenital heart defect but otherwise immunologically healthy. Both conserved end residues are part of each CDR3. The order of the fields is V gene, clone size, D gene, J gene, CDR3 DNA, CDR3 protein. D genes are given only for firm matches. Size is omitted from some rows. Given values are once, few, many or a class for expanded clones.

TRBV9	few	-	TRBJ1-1	TGTGCCAGCAGCGTAGTGGAAAGACGGGGGAACACTGAAGCTTTCTTT	CASSVVERRGNTEAFF
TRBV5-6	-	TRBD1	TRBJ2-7	TGTGCCAGCAGCCTCGGACAGGGATCCCCCTACGAGCAGTACTTC	CASSLGQGSPYEQYF
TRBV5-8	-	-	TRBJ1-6	TGTGCCAGCAGCTTCCCGGGTTCCAGCGTTGACTCCTCCCTCCACTTT	CASSFPGSSVDSSLHF
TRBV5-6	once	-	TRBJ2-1	TGTGCCAGCAGCCATCGGGACGGACTCAATGAGCAGTTCTTC	CASSHRDGLNEQFF
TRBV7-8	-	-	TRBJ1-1	TGTGCCAGCAGCCCTCTCCCAGGCCCTTTGGACACTGAAGCTTTCTTT	CASSPLPGPLDTEAFF
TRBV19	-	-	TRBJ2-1	TGTGCCAGTAGTATTCTCCCGCTAGCCACCAATGAGCAGTTCTTC	CASSILPLATNEQFF
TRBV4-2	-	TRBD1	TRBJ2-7	TGTGCCAGCAGCCTTTCGGACAGGGAGGACGAGCAGTACTTC	CASSLSDREDEQYF
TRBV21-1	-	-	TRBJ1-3	TGTGCCATCTGGGGGCCCCCCAGCGGAAACACCATATATTTT	CAIWGPPSGNTIYF
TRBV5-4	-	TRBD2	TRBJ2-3	TGTGCCAGCAGACACAGCGGGGTAGGCACAGATACGCAGTATTTT	CASRHSGVGTDTQYF
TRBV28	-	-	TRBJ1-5	TGTGCCAGCAGTTTATCCCGTGAAGGGGACAATCAGCCCCAGCATTTT	CASSLSREGDNQPQHF
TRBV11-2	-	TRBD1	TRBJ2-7	TGTGCCAGCAGCTCTTCGGCGGACAGGGTGCCTCTCTCCTACGAGCAGTACTTC	CASSSSADRVPLSYEQYF
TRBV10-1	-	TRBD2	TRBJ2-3	TGCGCCAGCAGTGGCCGACTAGCGGGGGCTAGCACAGATACGCAGTATTTT	CASSGRLAGASTDTQYF
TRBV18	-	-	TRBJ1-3	TGTGCCAGCTCACTGGGCTCGGGGGCTGGAAACACCATATATTTT	CASSLGSGAGNTIYF
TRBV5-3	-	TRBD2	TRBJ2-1	TGTGCCAGAAGCTTAACGCTACTAGCGGGGGGCTCAGCCTCCTACAATGAGCAGTTCTTC	CARSLTLLAGGSASYNEQFF
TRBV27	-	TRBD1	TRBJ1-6	TGTGTCAGCAGACAGGGCCTTAATTCACCCCTCCACTTT	CVSRQGLNSPLHF
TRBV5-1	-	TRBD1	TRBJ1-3	TGCGCCAGCAGCTTGGGGGGCCCAGGGACAGGCGGAAACACCATATATTTT	CASSLGGPGTGGNTIYF
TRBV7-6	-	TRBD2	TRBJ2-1	TGTGCCAGCAGCCAATGGGGTAGCGGGGGCTACAATGAGCAGTTCTTC	CASSQWGSGGYNEQFF
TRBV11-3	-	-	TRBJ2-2	TGTGCCAGCAGCTTGGGCGGGGGCAACACCGGGGAGCTGTTTTTT	CASSLGGGNTGELFF
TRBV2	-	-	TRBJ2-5	TGTGCCAGCAGTGAATCGGCGGGGAGGGAGACCCAGTACTTC	CASSESAGRETQYF
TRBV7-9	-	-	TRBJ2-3	TGTGCCAGCAGCTTAGAGACGGGGAGAGGCGCAGATACGCAGTATTTT	CASSLETGRGADTQYF
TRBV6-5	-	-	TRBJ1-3	TGTGCCAGCAGCCCTAAGGCGAGCTCTGGAAACACCATATATTTT	CASSPKASSGNTIYF
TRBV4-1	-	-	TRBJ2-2	TGCGCCAGCAGCCAAGAAGAGGTTAGCGCCGGGGAGCTGTTTTTT	CASSQEEVSAGELFF
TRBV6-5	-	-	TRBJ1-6	TGTGCCAGCAGTTACTCGTTGAGGCTAACTCATTCACCCCTCCACTTT	CASSYSLRLTHSPLHF
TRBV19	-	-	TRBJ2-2	TGTGCCAGTCGTGGAGGGGGGACCGGGGAGCTGTTTTTT	CASRGGGTGELFF
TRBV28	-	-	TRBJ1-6	TGTGCCAGCAGTTTCGCAGGAGCTTATAATTCACCCCTCCACTTT	CASSFAGAYNSPLHF
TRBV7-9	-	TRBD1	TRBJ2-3	TGTGCCAGCAGCTTAAGGACAGGGGCAGATACGCAGTATTTT	CASSLRTGADTQYF
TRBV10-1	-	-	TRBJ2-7	TGCGCCAGCAGTGGGGCTGAAGGGCCCCATGGCGAGCAGTACTTC	CASSGAEGPHGEQYF
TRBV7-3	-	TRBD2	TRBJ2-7	TGTGCCAGCAGCATCGGGGGGAGCTCCTACGAGCAGTACTTC	CASSIGGSSYEQYF
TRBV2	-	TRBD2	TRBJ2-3	TGTGCCACCTCTAGCGGGGCTACGTACACAGATACGCAGTATTTT	CATSSGATYTDTQYF
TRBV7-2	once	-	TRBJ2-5	TGTGCCAGCAGCTTAATGAGCGGCCAAGAGACCCAGTACTTC	CASSLMSGQETQYF
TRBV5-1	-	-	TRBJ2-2	TGCGCCAGCAGCTTCGACAGGAGGAACACCGGGGAGCTGTTTTTT	CASSFDRRNTGELFF
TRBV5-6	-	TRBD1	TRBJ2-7	TGTGCCAGCAGCCCGACAGGGTGGGACGAGCAGTACTTC	CASSPTGWDEQYF
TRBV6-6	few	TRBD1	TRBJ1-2	TGTGCCAGCAGTCCGAGGGGACAGGGCATCGACACCTTC	CASSPRGQGIDTF
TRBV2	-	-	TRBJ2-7	TGTGCCAGCACAAGGGGGGCTCCTGCCTACGAGCAGTACTTC	CASTRGAPAYEQYF
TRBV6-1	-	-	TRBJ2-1	TGTGCCAGTCTGGATAAAAGCTCCTACAATGAGCAGTTCTTC	CASLDKSSYNEQFF
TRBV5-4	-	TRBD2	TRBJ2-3	TGTGCCAGCAGTAACGCCGGGACTAGCGGGGGGGATACGCAGTATTTT	CASSNAGTSGGDTQYF
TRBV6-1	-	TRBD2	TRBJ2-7	TGTGCCAGCAGGACTAGCGGGGGACGGAGGGAGCAGTACTTC	CASRTSGGRREQYF
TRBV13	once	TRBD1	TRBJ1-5	TGTGCCAGCAGCCCGACAGGGGATCAGCCCCAGCATTTT	CASSPTGDQPQHF
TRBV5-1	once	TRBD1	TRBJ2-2	TGCGCCAGCAGCCCGGGACAGGACCGTACCGGGGAGCTGTTTTTT	CASSPGQDRTGELFF
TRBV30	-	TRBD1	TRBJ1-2	TGTGCCTGGAGTGTACTAAACGGCGCAGGGGGCGCCGGAAGCTATGGCTACACCTTC	CAWSVLNGAGGAGSYGYTF
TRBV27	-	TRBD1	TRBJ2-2	TGTGCCAGCAGTTGGGGACAGGGGCACACCGGGGAGCTGTTTTTT	CASSWGQGHTGELFF
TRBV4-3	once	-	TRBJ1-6	TGCGCCAGCAGCCAAAATACACAGGGCGACTCCTATAATTCACCCCTCCACTTT	CASSQNTQGDSYNSPLHF
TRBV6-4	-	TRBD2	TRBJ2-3	TGTGCCAGGAAATCCCGACTAGCGGGGGACTGGACCACAGATACGCAGTATTTT	CARKSRLAGDWTTDTQYF